This T cell receptor (beta chain) was sequenced during a study of cytomegalovirus exposure and HLA in healthy donors listed by TCRdb under 2017. General notes on the study: In an earlier analysis of around 540 of the donors, around 300 Gb of sequence data and 95 million to 130 million unique TCR beta sequences from roughly 200 million T cells were reported. An early release that covered roughly 600 HLA-typed donors contained about 300 gigabases of sequencing data and 85 million to 100 million unique TCR sequences. Of the roughly 410 genotyped donors, 75% to 85% were placed in the genetic ancestry cluster associated with self-reported Caucasian donors. The study aimed to test whether signatures of past pathogen exposure could be identified by cataloging public T cell receptors. Using immunosequencing, the study profiled T cell repertoires from some 670 subjects and related those repertoires to cytomegalovirus serostatus. A separate validation cohort of 100 to 150 different subjects was used in addition to the roughly 640-subject first cohort. High-throughput TCR immunosequencing, statistical association of individual TCRs with disease status, and machine learning were combined to predict cytomegalovirus infection status. To study patterns of TCR occurrence, a later analysis re-analyzed previously published TCR beta repertoires from just over 650 donors and added high-resolution HLA genotyping. In the later analysis, no new phenotypic data were used to find candidate immune exposures; instead, reliance was placed on TCR beta sequences and their occurrence across donors. In an earlier analysis of 500 to 650 of the donors, high-throughput TCR beta sequencing was used to judge whether each TCR beta V gene segment behaved as functional or pseudogenic. Donor age, sex, ethnicity and CMV serostatus were compiled alongside the repertoire data. A later genetic analysis used genome-wide SNP genotypes for about 65% of the 666 donors, treating that subset as a discovery cohort. Every discovery cohort repertoire had been produced on one sequencing platform. Class I and class II HLA loci were covered by the typing at four-digit resolution. The number of typed donors differed by locus: roughly 629-640 for A, B, C, DRB1 and DQB1; 522 for DQA1; around 580 for DPA1; and around 490 for DPB1. Because of strong linkage in the cohort, roughly five DR-DQ haplotypes were treated as single units for association and clustering. On average, around 240,000 unique TCR beta nucleotide sequences were sequenced per donor among more than 350 genotyped donors of the cohort, with around 19% of those sequences being non-productive. The study at large found these results: When HLA alleles, especially DR and DQ, strongly co-occurred, attributing TCR associations to individual alleles was difficult. In the study, approximately 150 TCR beta chains were listed as associated with cytomegalovirus. Linkage disequilibrium might explain the correlated functional status among segregating V segments, but an unknown experimental factor could not be ruled out. While some public TCRs were present in many individuals, most TCR sequences turned up only very rarely across donors. HLA typing was unavailable for some donors at each locus, so association tests used only the typed subset. In vitro tests confirmed that three of the cytomegalovirus-associated TCR beta chains recognize cytomegalovirus antigens. A further reported finding was that TCR beta sequences accurately predicted the HLA-A and HLA-B alleles for most subjects in the first cohort. A later genetic analysis reported fewer N-insertions in productive TCRs among donors in an Asian-associated ancestry cluster than the roughly 670-donor mean. This cohort had only TCR beta chains sequenced, and the lack of alpha or paired-chain data limited which features could be detected. In a later genetic analysis, a missense DCLRE1C variant was associated with V-gene and J-gene trimming of TCR beta chains, and the association was replicated in an independent cohort. In both the original and validation cohorts, the classifier was reported to diagnose cytomegalovirus status with high specificity and sensitivity. According to the authors, the approach could potentially be generalized to other disease states and immunological phenotypes. Some 15 rarely observed V segments, including chromosome 9 orphons, were excluded from the earlier analysis of almost 600 of the donors because counts were too low. Broadly in line with IMGT annotations, most TCR beta V segments showed up in productive rearrangements about 87% or about 30% of the time in an earlier analysis of around 600 of the donors. The 87-base-pair reads could not distinguish some IMGT-functional V segments, including TRBV6-2 and TRBV6-3, so those segments were excluded. In a later analysis, TCR association rates were found to vary across HLA loci, with the most associated TCRs seen for DRB1 alleles and the fewest for HLA-C alleles. In a later analysis, several top co-occurrence clusters were reported to appear linked to parvovirus B19, influenza, CMV and Epstein-Barr virus. At a false discovery rate of 0.05, a later analysis linked roughly 17,000 TCR beta sequences to specific HLA alleles. A cluster of highly shared sequence variants was judged likely to represent a technical artifact of the sequencing pipeline. The only immune exposure information available for the cohort was CMV serostatus. Compared with equally common non-associated chains, HLA-associated TCR beta chains in a later analysis were more clonally expanded and had lower generation probabilities. In a later analysis, most CMV-associated TCR beta chains were found to appear HLA-restricted, with HLA associations seemingly driven largely by CMV exposure. Presence/absence analyses assumed roughly uniform sequencing depth across donors, an assumption that may not hold.

Libraries came from the immunoSEQ multiplex PCR assay. For the multiplex PCR, a mixture combining 60 forward primers for TCR Vbeta segments and 13 reverse primers for TCR Jbeta segments was used. Amplification of the CDR3 region of rearranged TCR beta genes was performed with a multiplex PCR assay on genomic DNA. The Illumina HiSeq System was used to sequence the amplified TCR beta libraries as 87-base-pair reads. The authors' pipeline ran thus. Across the 670 or so repertoires, a later analysis counted roughly 84 million unique TCR beta chains, roughly 11 million of which were shared by at least two donors. Raw reads were error-corrected and collapsed into unique sequences by a nearest-neighbor algorithm in which closely related sequences were merged to remove PCR and sequencing errors. Alignment of CDR3 sequences to IMGT reference sequences was used to assign V, D and J gene segments. For a sequence to be retained, a match of at least six nucleotides was required to both a V gene segment and a J gene segment. A rearrangement counted as productive if the CDR3 had no stop codons and remained in frame with V and J, and every other rearrangement counted as non-productive. CDR3 was defined by IMGT convention, running from the second conserved V-encoded cysteine to the conserved J-encoded phenylalanine. The earlier analysis of about 610 of the donors excluded any sequence lacking an unambiguous match to a single V gene segment. An earlier analysis of several hundred of the donors classified V segments as functional when productive rearrangements were above 56.7% and as segregating when the standard deviation between donors was above 5%. A statistical classification framework was developed to diagnose cytomegalovirus status using the catalog of TCR beta chain sequences. In a later analysis, V and J genes were assigned by comparing TCR nucleotide sequences against IMGT/GENE-DB human TR gene sequences. Using the TCRdist pipeline, a later analysis assigned CDR3 sequences along with most-parsimonious VDJ recombination scenarios. In a later analysis, every TCR beta chain was defined by the combination of its CDR3 amino acid sequence and its V-gene family, and reads without a unique V-gene family were dropped. As a way to deal with suspected cross-contamination and a sequencing artifact, a later analysis dropped 450 to 700 nucleotide sequences that were highly shared and had low generation probability. In a later analysis, a clonal expansion index for each public chain was calculated from normalized within-repertoire ranks of inferred template counts. A later analysis computed generation probabilities with a VDJ recombination model fitted to out-of-frame rearrangements, and checked the results against IGoR. Hypergeometric tests were used in a later analysis to score TCR-TCR, TCR-HLA and TCR-CMV co-occurrence, with a repertoire-size bias correction applied to the TCR pairs. To estimate false discovery rates, a later analysis permuted the HLA or CMV assignments 20 times. In a later analysis, co-occurring TCRs were grouped using DBSCAN, and TCRdist sequence similarity was added for clustering within HLA-allele-positive subsets. For co-occurrence clustering, repertoires with fewer than 30,000 or more than 120,000 public chains were excluded, along with 4 to 6 repertoires with anomalous nucleotide sharing. TCRdb stores this immuneACCESS table with in-frame sequences only. Part of the clones is absent; in the studies checked, under half of the shortfall reflects unresolved V genes, and no reason is known for the rest. V, J and clone size are taken as reported in that table, and D and trimming were inferred from the DNA itself. In all, the sample holds over 150,000 clones, and over 80% of those were seen once. The leading ten clones occupy roughly 1.9% of the sample.

Details on this clone: It has no known antigen specificity. No much larger clone is present one base from it, and per-base qualities are unavailable.

The cohort was made up of around 720 healthy bone marrow donors. Cohort members were all nominally healthy when sampled, although unrecorded immune exposures were likely present. CMV serostatus was positive for roughly 290 and negative for about 50% of the roughly 700 cohort members, and was not recorded for this donor. Each donor provided a peripheral blood sample, and peripheral blood mononuclear cells were used for TCR beta sequencing. Genomic DNA extraction from the blood cell samples was performed with the Qiagen DNeasy Blood Extraction Kit. The germline V gene encodes CDR1 LGHNA and CDR2 YNFKEQ. The CDR3 holds 17 amino acids from the cysteine to the phenylalanine. The CDR3 DNA has 51 bases and is translated from base 1. V lost 4 bases and J lost 4 bases, and the count of bases not matched to a germline gene is 11.

Specimen: PBMCs. This TCR came from a human donor in good health. The chain joins TRBV4-2 to TRBJ2-2, with 8 bases in between that match TRBD2. For the CDR3, the sequence is CASSPPIIRGGTGELFF. The DNA sequence is TGTGCCAGCAGCCCACCCATTATTCGGGGGGGCACCGGGGAGCTGTTTTTT.